This is a list of T cell receptor beta chains from one sample in a study of cytomegalovirus exposure and HLA in healthy donors. Assay used: immunoSEQ multiplex PCR; TCRdb lists only in-frame clones, some missing. The table lists about 140,000 clones, around 78% of them singletons. Material: PBMCs. Every receptor here comes from a young woman in good health and CMV-seropositive. Both conserved end residues are part of each CDR3. Each record gives: J gene, V gene, CDR3 protein.

J gene: TRBJ1-1
V gene: TRBV23-1
CDR3 protein: CASSQSDDRAFF

J gene: TRBJ2-7
V gene: TRBV21-1
CDR3 protein: CASSRYTRDKPYEQYF

J gene: TRBJ1-1
V gene: TRBV30
CDR3 protein: CAYTGGDRDTEAFF

J gene: TRBJ1-2
V gene: TRBV2
CDR3 protein: CASSVVSYGYTF

J gene: TRBJ2-5
V gene: TRBV6-1
CDR3 protein: CASSEVGEGSSGLYF

J gene: TRBJ2-5
V gene: TRBV9
CDR3 protein: CASSPGTGGAETQYF

J gene: TRBJ1-6
V gene: TRBV11-2
CDR3 protein: CASSLDRGSPLHF

J gene: TRBJ1-2
V gene: TRBV2
CDR3 protein: CASTRGLYGYTF

J gene: TRBJ1-6
V gene: TRBV18
CDR3 protein: CASSKGTVKSSYNSPLHF

J gene: .
V gene: TRBV2
CDR3 protein: CASRRQGISYEQYF

J gene: TRBJ2-7
V gene: TRBV19
CDR3 protein: CASNPLSRRRYEQYF

J gene: TRBJ1-4
V gene: TRBV5-1
CDR3 protein: CASRGTGDEKLFF

J gene: TRBJ2-3
V gene: TRBV6-1
CDR3 protein: CASSETVSTDTQYF

J gene: TRBJ1-5
V gene: TRBV11-2
CDR3 protein: CASSRGLNQPQHF

J gene: TRBJ1-1
V gene: TRBV6-1
CDR3 protein: CASSVDKLSTEAFF

J gene: TRBJ1-2
V gene: TRBV7-2
CDR3 protein: CASSLGPSYGYTF

J gene: TRBJ1-6
V gene: TRBV14
CDR3 protein: CASRRTGDSPLHF

J gene: TRBJ1-4
V gene: TRBV6-6
CDR3 protein: CASRRQGGNEKLFF

J gene: TRBJ1-1
V gene: TRBV6-1
CDR3 protein: CASRDSENTEAFF

J gene: TRBJ2-7
V gene: TRBV4-1
CDR3 protein: CASSHTTPTYEQYF

J gene: TRBJ2-1
V gene: TRBV19
CDR3 protein: CASSIVGGRIPNEQFF

J gene: TRBJ2-2
V gene: TRBV6-1
CDR3 protein: CASSEARAGNFAGELFF

J gene: TRBJ1-1
V gene: TRBV14
CDR3 protein: CASSQVYGGTEAFF

J gene: .
V gene: TRBV7-6
CDR3 protein: CASTTSGGSYEQYF

J gene: TRBJ1-4
V gene: TRBV5-1
CDR3 protein: CASSLAGGGEKLFF

J gene: TRBJ2-7
V gene: TRBV7-8
CDR3 protein: CAGSLGTQTYEQYF

J gene: TRBJ2-7
V gene: TRBV5-1
CDR3 protein: CASSSGLAVTPNLYEQYF

J gene: TRBJ1-1
V gene: TRBV18
CDR3 protein: CASSPYDRAPTEAFF

J gene: TRBJ2-3
V gene: TRBV7-9
CDR3 protein: CASRLDRATDTQYF

J gene: TRBJ2-7
V gene: TRBV2
CDR3 protein: CATSRIPGQTLLEQYF

J gene: TRBJ1-1
V gene: TRBV7-2
CDR3 protein: CASSPRQGKINTEAFF

J gene: TRBJ2-7
V gene: TRBV9
CDR3 protein: CASSGRDRDDEQYF

J gene: TRBJ2-2
V gene: TRBV7-6
CDR3 protein: CASSLAVTAVPGELFF

J gene: TRBJ2-1
V gene: TRBV5-1
CDR3 protein: CASSLGDRILAGGHNEQFF

J gene: TRBJ2-1
V gene: TRBV7-9
CDR3 protein: CASSFGTGWDEQFF

J gene: TRBJ1-1
V gene: TRBV14
CDR3 protein: CASSLRGAGNTEAFF

J gene: TRBJ1-2
V gene: TRBV6-6
CDR3 protein: CASSSPPPGYYGYTF

J gene: TRBJ1-3
V gene: TRBV2
CDR3 protein: CASSDDRGLGNTIYF

J gene: TRBJ2-3
V gene: TRBV6-1
CDR3 protein: CASSRGGGTDTQYF